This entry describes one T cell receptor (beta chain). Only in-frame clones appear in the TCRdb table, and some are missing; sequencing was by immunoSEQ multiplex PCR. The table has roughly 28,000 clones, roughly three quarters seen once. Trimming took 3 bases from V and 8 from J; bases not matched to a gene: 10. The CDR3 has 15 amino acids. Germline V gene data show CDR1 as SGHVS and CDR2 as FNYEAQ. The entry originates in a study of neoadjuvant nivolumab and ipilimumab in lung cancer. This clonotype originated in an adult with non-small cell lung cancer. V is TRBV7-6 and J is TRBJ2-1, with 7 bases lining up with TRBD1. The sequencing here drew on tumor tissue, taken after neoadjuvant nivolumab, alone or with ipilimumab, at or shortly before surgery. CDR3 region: CASSFGDSRFDEQFF. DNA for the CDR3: TGTGCCAGCAGCTTTGGGGACAGCCGTTTCGATGAGCAGTTCTTC.